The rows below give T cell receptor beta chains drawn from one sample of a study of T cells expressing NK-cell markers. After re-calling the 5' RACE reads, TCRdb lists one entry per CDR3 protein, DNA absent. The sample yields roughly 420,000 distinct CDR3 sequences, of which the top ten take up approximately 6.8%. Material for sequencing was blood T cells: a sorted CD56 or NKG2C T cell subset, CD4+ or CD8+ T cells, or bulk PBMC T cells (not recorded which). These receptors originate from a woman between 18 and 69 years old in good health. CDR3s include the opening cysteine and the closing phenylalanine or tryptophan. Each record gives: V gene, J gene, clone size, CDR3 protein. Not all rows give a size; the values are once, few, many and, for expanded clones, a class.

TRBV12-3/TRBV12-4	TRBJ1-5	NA	CASRPDRGSSNQPQHF
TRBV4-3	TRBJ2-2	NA	CASSPERGGGAPGELFF
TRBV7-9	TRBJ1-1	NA	CASSMNTEAFF
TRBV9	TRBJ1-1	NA	CASSARQGYTEAFF
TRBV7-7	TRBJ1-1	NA	CASSWGRNTEAFF
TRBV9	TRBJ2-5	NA	CASSPSSGGARSETQYF
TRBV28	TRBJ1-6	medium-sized	CASSSPLQGHNSPLHF
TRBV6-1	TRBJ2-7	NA	CASSQGTTDLGEQYF
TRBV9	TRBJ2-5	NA	CASSGQGWAQYF
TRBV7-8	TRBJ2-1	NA	CASSFGRLAGVYEQFF
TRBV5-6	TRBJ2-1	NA	CASSPAVTGDRNEQFF
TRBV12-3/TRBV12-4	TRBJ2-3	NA	CASSPLGDTDTQYF
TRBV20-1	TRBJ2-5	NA	CSARDPGTRQETQYF
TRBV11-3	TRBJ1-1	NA	CASSLWGNTEAFF
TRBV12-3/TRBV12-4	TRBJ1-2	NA	CASSLRGAEGYTF
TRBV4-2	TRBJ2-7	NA	CASSPGLGGDYEQYF
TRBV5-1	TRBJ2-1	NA	CASSLDSGSSYNEQFF
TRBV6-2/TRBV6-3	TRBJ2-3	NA	CASSQQGGADTQYF
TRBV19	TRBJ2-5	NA	CASSPVGGHSPLETQYF
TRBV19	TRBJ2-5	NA	CASTPDYGKTQYF
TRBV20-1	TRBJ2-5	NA	CSAETSGETQYF
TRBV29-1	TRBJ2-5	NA	CSVRVGAEETQYF
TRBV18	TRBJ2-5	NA	CASSQTSGSIQETQYF
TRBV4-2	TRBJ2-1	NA	CASSQVRLAGNNEQFF
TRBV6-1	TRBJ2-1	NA	CASRPGKVGNEQFF
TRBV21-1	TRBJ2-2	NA	CASSSMCTGELFF
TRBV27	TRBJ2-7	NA	CASSLLGGNYEQYF
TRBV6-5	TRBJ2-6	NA	CASSSSGTGANVLTF
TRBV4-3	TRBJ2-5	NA	CASSQDIGLPQYF
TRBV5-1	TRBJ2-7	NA	CASSVGQAAYEQYF
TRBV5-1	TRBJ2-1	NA	CASSLVLSGGFSYNEQFF